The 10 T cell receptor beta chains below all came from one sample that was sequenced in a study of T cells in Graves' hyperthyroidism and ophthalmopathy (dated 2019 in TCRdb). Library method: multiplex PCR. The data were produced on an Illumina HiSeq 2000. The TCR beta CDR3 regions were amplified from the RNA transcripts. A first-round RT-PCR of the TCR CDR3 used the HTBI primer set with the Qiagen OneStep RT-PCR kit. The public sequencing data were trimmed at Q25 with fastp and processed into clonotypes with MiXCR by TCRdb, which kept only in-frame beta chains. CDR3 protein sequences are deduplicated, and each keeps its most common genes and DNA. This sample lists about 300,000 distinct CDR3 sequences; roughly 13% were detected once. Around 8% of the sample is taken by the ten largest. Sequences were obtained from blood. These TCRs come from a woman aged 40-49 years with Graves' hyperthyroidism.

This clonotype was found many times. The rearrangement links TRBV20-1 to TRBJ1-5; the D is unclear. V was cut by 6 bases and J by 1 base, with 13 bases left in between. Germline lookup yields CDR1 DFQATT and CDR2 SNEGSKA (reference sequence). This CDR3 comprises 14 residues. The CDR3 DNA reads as TGCAGTGCAACCGACGGAGCCAGCAATCAGCCCCAGCATTTT. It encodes CSATDGASNQPQHF.

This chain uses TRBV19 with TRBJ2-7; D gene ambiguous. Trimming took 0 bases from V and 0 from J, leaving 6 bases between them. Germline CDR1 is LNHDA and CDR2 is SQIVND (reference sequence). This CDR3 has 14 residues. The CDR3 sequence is CASSIESSSYEQYF. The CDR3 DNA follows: TGTGCCAGTAGTATAGAGAGCAGCTCCTACGAGCAGTACTTC.

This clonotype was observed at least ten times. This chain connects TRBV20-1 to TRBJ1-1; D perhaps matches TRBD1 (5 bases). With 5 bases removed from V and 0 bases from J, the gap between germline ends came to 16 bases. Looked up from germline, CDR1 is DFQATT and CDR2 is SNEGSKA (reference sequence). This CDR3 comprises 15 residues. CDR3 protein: CSAGIIGGVNTEAFF. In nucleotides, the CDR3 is TGCAGTGCTGGCATTATCGGGGGAGTGAACACTGAAGCTTTCTTT.

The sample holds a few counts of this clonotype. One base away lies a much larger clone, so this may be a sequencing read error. CDR3: CASSYFPPRPVNTEASF. In nucleotides, the CDR3 is TGTGCCAGCAGTTACTTTCCCCCGAGACCCGTGAACACTGAAGCTTCCTTT. The chain uses TRBV6-2 or TRBV6-3 and TRBJ1-1; D gene unclear. CDR3 length: 17 amino acids. Looked up from germline, CDR1 is MNHEY and CDR2 is SVGEGT.

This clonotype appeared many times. The CDR3 coding sequence is TGTGCCAGCAGCTCCGGGACACAAACTAATGAAAAACTGTTTTTT. Its translation: CASSSGTQTNEKLFF. This rearrangement joins TRBV5-8 to TRBJ1-4, with D perhaps TRBD1 (6 bases). CDR3 size: 15 residues. V lost 3 bases, J lost 1 base, and 10 bases lay in between. In germline, CDR1 is SGHTS, CDR2 YDEGEE.

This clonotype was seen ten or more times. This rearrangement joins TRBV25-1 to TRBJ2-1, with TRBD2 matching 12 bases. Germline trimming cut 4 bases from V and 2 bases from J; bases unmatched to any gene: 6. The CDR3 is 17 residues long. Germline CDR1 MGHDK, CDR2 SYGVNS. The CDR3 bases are TGTGCCAGCAGTGCCCTAGCGGGAGGGCCGGCCTACAATGAGCAGTTCTTC. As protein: CASSALAGGPAYNEQFF.

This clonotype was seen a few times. The CDR3 DNA is TGTGCCAGCAGCGTAGCGACTAGCGGGAGTACGGAGCAGTTCTTC. This encodes CASSVATSGSTEQFF. The chain couples TRBV9 to TRBJ2-1, with TRBD2 matching 12 bases. CDR3 size: 15 residues. With 0 bases clipped from V and 10 bases from J, the junction kept 5 bases outside the gene matches. Germline loops: CDR1 SGDLS, CDR2 YYNGEE.

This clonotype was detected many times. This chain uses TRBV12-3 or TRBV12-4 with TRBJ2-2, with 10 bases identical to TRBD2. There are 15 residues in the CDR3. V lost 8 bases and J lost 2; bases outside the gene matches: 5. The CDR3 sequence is CASYRTSGNTGELFF. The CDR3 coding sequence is TGTGCCAGCTACCGGACTAGCGGAAACACCGGGGAGCTGTTTTTT.

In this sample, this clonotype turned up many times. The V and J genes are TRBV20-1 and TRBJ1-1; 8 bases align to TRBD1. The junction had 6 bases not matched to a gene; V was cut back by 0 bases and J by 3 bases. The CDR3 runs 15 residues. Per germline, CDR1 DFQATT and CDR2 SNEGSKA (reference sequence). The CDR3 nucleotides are TGCAGTGCTAGAGAACAGGGGGGACGGCACACTGAAGCTTTCTTT. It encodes CSAREQGGRHTEAFF.

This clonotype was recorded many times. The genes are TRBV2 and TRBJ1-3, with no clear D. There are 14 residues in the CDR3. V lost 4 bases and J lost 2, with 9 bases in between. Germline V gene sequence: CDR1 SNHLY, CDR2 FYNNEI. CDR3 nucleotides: TGTGCCAGCAGTGGCCATCCTACTGGAAACACCATATATTTT. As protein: CASSGHPTGNTIYF.